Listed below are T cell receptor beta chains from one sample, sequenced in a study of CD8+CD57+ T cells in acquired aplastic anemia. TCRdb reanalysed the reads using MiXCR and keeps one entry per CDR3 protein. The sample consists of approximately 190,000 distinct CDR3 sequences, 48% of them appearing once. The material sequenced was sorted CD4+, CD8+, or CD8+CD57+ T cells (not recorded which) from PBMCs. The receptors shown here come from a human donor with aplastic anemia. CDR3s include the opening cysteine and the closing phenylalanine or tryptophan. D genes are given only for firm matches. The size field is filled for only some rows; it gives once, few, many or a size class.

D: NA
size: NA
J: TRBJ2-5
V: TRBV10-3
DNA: TGTGCCACACAAGGCGCCAGCCAAGAGACCCAGTACTTC
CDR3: CATQGASQETQYF

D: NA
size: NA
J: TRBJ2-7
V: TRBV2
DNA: TGTGCCAGCAGTGAAGCGCAATCGCGGTCCTACGAGCAGTACTTC
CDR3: CASSEAQSRSYEQYF

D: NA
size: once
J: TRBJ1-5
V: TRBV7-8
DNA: TGTGCCAGCAGCTTATTGGCAGCAAGTCAGAGCAATCAGCCCCAGCATTTT
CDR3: CASSLLAASQSNQPQHF

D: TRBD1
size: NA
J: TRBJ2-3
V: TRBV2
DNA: TGTGCCAGCAGCACGGACAGGGGGGCAGATACGCAGTATTTT
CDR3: CASSTDRGADTQYF

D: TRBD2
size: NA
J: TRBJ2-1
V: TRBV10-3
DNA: TGTGCCATCAGTGAGACTACACTAGCGGGAGCGGACAATGAGCAGTTCTTC
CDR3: CAISETTLAGADNEQFF

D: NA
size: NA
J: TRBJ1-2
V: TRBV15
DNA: TGTGCCACCAGCAGAACAGTGAACTATGGCTACACCTTC
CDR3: CATSRTVNYGYTF

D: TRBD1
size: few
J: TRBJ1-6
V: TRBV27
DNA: TGTGCCAGCAGTTTATCATGGGACAGGGCCTTCTCACCCCTCCACTTT
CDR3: CASSLSWDRAFSPLHF

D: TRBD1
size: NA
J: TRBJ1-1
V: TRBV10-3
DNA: TGTGCCATCAAGGGACAGGGTTCGGGAACTGAAGCTTTCTTT
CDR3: CAIKGQGSGTEAFF

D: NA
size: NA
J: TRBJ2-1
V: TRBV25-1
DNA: TGTGCCAGCAGTTTGCAGTCAGCCTCCTACAATGAGCAGTTCTTC
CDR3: CASSLQSASYNEQFF

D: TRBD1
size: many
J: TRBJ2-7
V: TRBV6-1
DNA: TGTGCCAGCAGAGGTAGAGGACAGGTCCCTCGATCCTACGAGCAGTACTTC
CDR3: CASRGRGQVPRSYEQYF

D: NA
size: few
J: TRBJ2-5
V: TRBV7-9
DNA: TGTGCCAGCAGCTTATTCGGGGATGAGACCCAGTACTTC
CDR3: CASSLFGDETQYF

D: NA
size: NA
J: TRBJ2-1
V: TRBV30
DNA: TGTGCCTGGAGTAAAAGCGGTGGCAATGAGCAGTTCTTC
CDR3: CAWSKSGGNEQFF

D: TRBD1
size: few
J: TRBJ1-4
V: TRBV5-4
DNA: TGTGCCAGCAGCTGGGGACAGGGGAGCCGGGGTGAAAAACTGTTTTTT
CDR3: CASSWGQGSRGEKLFF

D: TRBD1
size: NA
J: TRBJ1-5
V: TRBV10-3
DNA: TGTGCCATCAGTGGTGGGACAGGGGGCGATCAGCCCCAGCATTTT
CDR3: CAISGGTGGDQPQHF

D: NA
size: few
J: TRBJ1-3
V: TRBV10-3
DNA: TGTGCCATCACAATGGGAATATCTGGAAACACCATATATTTT
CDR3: CAITMGISGNTIYF

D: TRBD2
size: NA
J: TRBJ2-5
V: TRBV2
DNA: TGTGCCAGCACCGACCGGCCCCGGACTAGCGGACAAGAGACCCAGTACTTC
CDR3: CASTDRPRTSGQETQYF

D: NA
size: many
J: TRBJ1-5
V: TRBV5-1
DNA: TGCGCCAGCAGCTTGGGTGGCTGGGGATCTGCTAGCAATCAGCCCCAGCATTTT
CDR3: CASSLGGWGSASNQPQHF

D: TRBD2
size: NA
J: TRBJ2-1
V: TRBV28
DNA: TGTGCCAGCAGTTTGGTCACGGGACTAGTAGCCTACAATGAGCAGTTCTTC
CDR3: CASSLVTGLVAYNEQFF

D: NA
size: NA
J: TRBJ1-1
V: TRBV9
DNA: TGTGCCAGCAGCGTAGCAGGCACTGAAGCTTTCTTT
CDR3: CASSVAGTEAFF

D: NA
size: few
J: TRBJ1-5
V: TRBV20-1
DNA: TGCAGTGCTAGGAGGGCGGGACAGCCCCAGCATTTT
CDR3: CSARRAGQPQHF

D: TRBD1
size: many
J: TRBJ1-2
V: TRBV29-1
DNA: TGCAGCGCTTGGGACAGGGGGGAGCTATGGGGAGGCTACACCTTC
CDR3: CSAWDRGELWGGYTF

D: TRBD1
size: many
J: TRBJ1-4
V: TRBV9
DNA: TGTGCCAGCAGCCCGACAGGGAGGAGCGAAAAACTGTTTTTT
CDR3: CASSPTGRSEKLFF

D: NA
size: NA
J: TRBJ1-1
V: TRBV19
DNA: TGTGCCAGTAGTATCAGAGGGAGGTGGAACACTGAAGCTTTCTTT
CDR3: CASSIRGRWNTEAFF

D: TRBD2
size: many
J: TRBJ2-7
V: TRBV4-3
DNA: TGCGCCAGCAGCCAAGCACCGGGACTAGCGGCCTACGAGCAGTACTTC
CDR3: CASSQAPGLAAYEQYF

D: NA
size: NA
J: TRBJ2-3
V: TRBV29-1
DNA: TGCAGCATTCATAATGACAGCCCCATACAAAGCACAGATACGCAGTATTTT
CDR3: CSIHNDSPIQSTDTQYF

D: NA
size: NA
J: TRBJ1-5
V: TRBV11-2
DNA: TGTGCCAGCAGCTTAGAGGTGGGGCAGCCCCAGCATTTT
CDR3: CASSLEVGQPQHF

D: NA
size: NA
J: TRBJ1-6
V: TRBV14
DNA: TGTGCCAGCAGCCCGGGGGATACACCCCTCCACTTT
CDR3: CASSPGDTPLHF

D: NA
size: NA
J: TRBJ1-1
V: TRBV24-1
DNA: TGTGCCACCAGTGGGGGTATTTTGGCTTTCTTT
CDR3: CATSGGILAFF

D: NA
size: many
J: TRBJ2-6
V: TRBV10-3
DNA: TGTGCCATCAGTGAGTCGCTACAGGCTGGGGCCAACGTCCTGACTTTC
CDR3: CAISESLQAGANVLTF

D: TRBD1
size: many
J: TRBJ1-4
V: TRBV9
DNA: TGTGCCAGCAGCGTAGTTACAGGGGGGTTCGAAAAACTGTTTTTT
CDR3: CASSVVTGGFEKLFF

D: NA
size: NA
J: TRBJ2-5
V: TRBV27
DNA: TGTGCCAGCAGTTTGAAAAGTCAAGAGACCCAGTACTTC
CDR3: CASSLKSQETQYF

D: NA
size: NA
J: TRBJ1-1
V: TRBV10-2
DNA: TGCGCCAGCAGTGAGTCCCCGATTACTGAAGCTTTCTTT
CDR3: CASSESPITEAFF

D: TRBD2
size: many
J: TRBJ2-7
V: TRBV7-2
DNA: TGTGCCAGCAGCTCTACTAGCGGGCAAACCTACGAGCAGTACTTC
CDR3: CASSSTSGQTYEQYF

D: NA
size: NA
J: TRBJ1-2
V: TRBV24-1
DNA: TGTGCCACCCAAGGCCATGCTGGCTACATCTTC
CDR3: CATQGHAGYIF

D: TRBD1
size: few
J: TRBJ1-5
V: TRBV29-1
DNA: TGCAGCGTTGTGGAGGGGGCCGGGCAGCCCCAGCATTTT
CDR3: CSVVEGAGQPQHF

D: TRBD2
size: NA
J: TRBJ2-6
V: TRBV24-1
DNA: TGTGCCACCAGTGGGGGGGGACTATCTGGGGCCAACGTCCTGACTTTC
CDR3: CATSGGGLSGANVLTF

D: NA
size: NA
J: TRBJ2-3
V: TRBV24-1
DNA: TGTGCCACCAGTGACCGACCAGCGGACAGTGCTAGCACAGATACGCAGTATTTT
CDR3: CATSDRPADSASTDTQYF

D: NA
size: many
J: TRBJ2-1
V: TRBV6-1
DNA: TGTGCCAGCAGTGAAACTTTCAATGAGCAGTTCTTC
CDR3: CASSETFNEQFF

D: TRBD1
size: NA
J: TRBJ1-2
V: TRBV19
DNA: TGTGCCAGTAGTAGGGACAGAGTTACGTCTGGCTACACCTTC
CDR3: CASSRDRVTSGYTF

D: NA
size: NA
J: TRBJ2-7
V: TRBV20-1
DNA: TGCAGTGCTAGAGATCCGCAGGCTGACTACGAGCAGTACTTC
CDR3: CSARDPQADYEQYF

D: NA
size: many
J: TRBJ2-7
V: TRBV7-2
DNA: TGTGCCAGCAGTTTCGGTTTAGGAGGGCCGTACGAGCAGTACTTC
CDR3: CASSFGLGGPYEQYF

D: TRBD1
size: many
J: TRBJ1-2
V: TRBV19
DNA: TGTGCCAGTAGTAGAGAGGGGACAGGGATCTATGGCTACACCTTC
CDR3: CASSREGTGIYGYTF

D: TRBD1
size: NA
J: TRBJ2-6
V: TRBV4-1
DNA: TGCGCCAGCAGCCAAGTGGGACAGGGGATCCCTGGGGCCAACGTCCTGACTTTC
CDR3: CASSQVGQGIPGANVLTF

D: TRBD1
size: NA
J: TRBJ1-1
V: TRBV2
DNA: TGTGCCAGCAAAGGACAGGGGAGCACTGAAGCTTTCTTT
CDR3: CASKGQGSTEAFF

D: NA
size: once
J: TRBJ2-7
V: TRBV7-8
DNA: TGTGCCAGCAGCTTAGGCAGGGGTTCCCACGAGCAGTACTTC
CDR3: CASSLGRGSHEQYF

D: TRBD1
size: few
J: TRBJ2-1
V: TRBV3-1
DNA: TGTGCCAGCAGCCCTTCCCCCGGGGGACAGGGGGCTCACAATGAGCAGTTCTTC
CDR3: CASSPSPGGQGAHNEQFF

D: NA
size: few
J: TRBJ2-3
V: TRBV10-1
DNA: TGCGCCAGCAGTGAAGTACGTATATCCGGAGTGGACACAGATACGCAGTATTTT
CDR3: CASSEVRISGVDTDTQYF

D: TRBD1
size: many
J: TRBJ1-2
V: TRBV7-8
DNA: TGTGCCAGCAGCTTAAGGTCTGGCGACAGGGGGGTGGACTATGGCTACACCTTC
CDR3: CASSLRSGDRGVDYGYTF

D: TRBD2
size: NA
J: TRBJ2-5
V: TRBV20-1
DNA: TGCAGTGCTAGAGCAGAGCGTGGGGTAGCGGGGGCGGAGACCCAGTACTTC
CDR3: CSARAERGVAGAETQYF

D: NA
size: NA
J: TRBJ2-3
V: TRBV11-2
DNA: TGTGCCAGCAGCTTGAGGGGGGCCACCGTTGGTACGCAGTATTTT
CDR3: CASSLRGATVGTQYF

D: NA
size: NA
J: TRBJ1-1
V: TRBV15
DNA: TGTGCCACCAGCAGAGGCTACAACACTGAAGCTTTCTTT
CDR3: CATSRGYNTEAFF

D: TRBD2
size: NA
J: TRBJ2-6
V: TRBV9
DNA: TGTGCCAGCAGCGTAGGCGGGGGAGCTGGGGCCAACGTCCTGACTTTC
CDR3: CASSVGGGAGANVLTF

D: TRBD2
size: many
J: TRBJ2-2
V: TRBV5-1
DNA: TGCGCCAGCAGCGAGGGGACTAGCGGCAAGAACACCGGGGAGCTGTTTTTT
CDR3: CASSEGTSGKNTGELFF